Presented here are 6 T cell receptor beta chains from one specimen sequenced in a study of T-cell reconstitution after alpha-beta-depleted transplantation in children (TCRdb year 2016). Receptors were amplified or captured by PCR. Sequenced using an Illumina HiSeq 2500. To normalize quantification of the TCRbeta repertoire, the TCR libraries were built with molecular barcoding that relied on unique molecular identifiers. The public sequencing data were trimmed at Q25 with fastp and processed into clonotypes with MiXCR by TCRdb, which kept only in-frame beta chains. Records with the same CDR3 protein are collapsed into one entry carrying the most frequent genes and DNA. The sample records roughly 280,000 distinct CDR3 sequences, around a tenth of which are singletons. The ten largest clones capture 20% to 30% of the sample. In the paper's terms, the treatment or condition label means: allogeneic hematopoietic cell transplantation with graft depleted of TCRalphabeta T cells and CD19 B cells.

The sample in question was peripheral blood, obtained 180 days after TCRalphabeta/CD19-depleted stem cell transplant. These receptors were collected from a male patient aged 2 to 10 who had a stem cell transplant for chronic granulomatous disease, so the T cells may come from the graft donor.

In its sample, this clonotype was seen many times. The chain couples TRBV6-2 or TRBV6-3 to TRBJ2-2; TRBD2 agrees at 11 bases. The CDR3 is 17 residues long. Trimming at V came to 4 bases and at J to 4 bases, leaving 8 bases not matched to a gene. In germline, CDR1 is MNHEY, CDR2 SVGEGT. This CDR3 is CASSCRGLAEITGELFF. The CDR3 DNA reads TGTGCCAGCAGTTGTCGGGGACTAGCGGAGATCACCGGGGAGCTGTTTTTT.

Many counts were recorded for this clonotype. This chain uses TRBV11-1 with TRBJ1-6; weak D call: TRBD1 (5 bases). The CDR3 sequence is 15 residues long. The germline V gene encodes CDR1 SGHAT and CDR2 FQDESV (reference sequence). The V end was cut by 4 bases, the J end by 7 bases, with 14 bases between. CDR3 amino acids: CASSSRQSGNSPLHF. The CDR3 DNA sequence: TGTGCCAGCAGCTCGAGACAGTCTGGGAATTCACCCCTCCACTTT.

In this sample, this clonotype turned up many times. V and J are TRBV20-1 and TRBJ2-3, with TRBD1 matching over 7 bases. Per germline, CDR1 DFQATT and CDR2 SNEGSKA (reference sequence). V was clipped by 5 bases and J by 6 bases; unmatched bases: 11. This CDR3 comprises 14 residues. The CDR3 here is CSAPKTGTDDTQYF. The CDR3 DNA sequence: TGCAGTGCTCCGAAGACAGGGACAGACGATACGCAGTATTTT.

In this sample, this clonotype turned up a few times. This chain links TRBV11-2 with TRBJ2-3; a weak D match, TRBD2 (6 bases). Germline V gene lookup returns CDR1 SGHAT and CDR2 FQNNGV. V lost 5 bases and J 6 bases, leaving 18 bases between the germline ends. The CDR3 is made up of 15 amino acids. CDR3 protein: CASSHRDPAGDTQYF. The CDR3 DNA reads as TGTGCCAGCAGCCACCGGGACCCCGCGGGGGATACGCAGTATTTT.

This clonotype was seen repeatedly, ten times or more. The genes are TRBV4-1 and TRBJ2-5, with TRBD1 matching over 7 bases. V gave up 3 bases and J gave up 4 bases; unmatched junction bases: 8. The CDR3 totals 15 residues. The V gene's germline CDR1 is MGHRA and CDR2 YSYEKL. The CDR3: CASSHGGQVGETQYF. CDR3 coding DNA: TGCGCCAGCAGCCACGGAGGACAGGTAGGAGAGACCCAGTACTTC.

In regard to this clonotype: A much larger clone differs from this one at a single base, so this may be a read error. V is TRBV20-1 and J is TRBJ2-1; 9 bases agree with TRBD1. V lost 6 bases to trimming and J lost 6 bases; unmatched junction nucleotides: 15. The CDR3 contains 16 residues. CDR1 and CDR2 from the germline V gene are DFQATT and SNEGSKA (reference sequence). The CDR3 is CSAWVPSGTGCNEQFF. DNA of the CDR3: TGCAGTGCATGGGTCCCCTCCGGGACAGGGTGCAATGAGCAGTTCTTC.